One and the same sample provided the 19 T cell receptor beta chains below, sequenced in a study of blood T cells in healthy people across ages. Through a sample-barcoded 5' primer and a J-beta primer mix, a second PCR was run for roughly 6 to 11 cycles. TCRdb independently ran MiXCR on the 5' RACE reads; one entry per CDR3 protein. This sample carries 380,000 or so distinct CDR3 sequences, approximately 52% of them seen once, and the ten largest clones take over 40%. The sequencing sample was made of blood. The receptor set was obtained from a man in his 60s in good health.

This clonotype has just one count. The chain has TRBV6-2 or TRBV6-3 and TRBJ2-4, with TRBD1 as a possible D gene (6 bases). The assigned J gene may be wrong: the sequence end matches TRBJ2-7 better. The CDR3 is 12 amino acids. CDR1 and CDR2 from the germline V gene are MNHEY and SVGEGT. DNA for the CDR3: TGTGCCAGCGAGGACAGCCTCTACGAGCAGTACTTC. This codes for CASEDSLYEQYF.

The chain has TRBV6-1 and TRBJ2-1; D not resolved. From germline, CDR1 is MNHNS and CDR2 SASEGT. V lost 1 base and J 5 bases, leaving 6 bases between the germline ends. The CDR3 is 13 amino acids. CDR3 DNA sequence: TGTGCCAGCAGTGAAGGACTCCACAATGAGCAGTTCTTC. Translated: CASSEGLHNEQFF.

This clonotype was recorded many times. The CDR3 sequence: CASSLGLGRLNQPQHF. The CDR3 DNA reads as TGTGCCAGCAGCTTAGGTCTGGGACGGCTTAATCAGCCCCAGCATTTT. The V and J genes are TRBV7-2 and TRBJ1-5; D might be TRBD1 (5 bases). Germline V gene data show CDR1 as SGHTA and CDR2 as FQGNSA. The V end lost 1 base, the J end lost 4 bases, and 14 bases lay between the germline ends. This CDR3 contains 16 residues. The full variable domain, rest sourced from reference TRBV7-2 and TRBJ1-5, is GAGVSQSPSNKVTEKGKDVELRCDPISGHTALYWYRQSLGQGLEFLIYFQGNSAPDKSGLPSDRFSAERTGGSVSTLTIQRTQQEDSAVYLCASSLGLGRLNQPQHFGDGTRLSIL.

This clonotype was counted between two and nine times. This rearrangement joins TRBV3-1 to TRBJ1-1; 8 bases are a match to TRBD1. CDR1 and CDR2 (germline): LGHDT, YNNKEL (reference sequence). This CDR3 is 12 amino acids long. V gave up 5 bases and J gave up 11 bases; unmatched junction bases: 7. CDR3 coding DNA: TGTGCCAGCAGCGGGGCAGGGGGCTTCGCTTTCTTT. This sequence encodes CASSGAGGFAFF. The whole variable domain, remainder taken from reference TRBV3-1 and TRBJ1-1, is DTAVSQTPKYLVTQMGNDKSIKCEQNLGHDTMYWYKQDSKKFLKIMFSYNNKELIINETVPNRFSPKSPDKAHLNLHINSLELGDSAVYFCASSGAGGFAFFGQGTRLTVV.

This clonotype was seen a few times. The J gene is TRBJ2-3, the V gene TRBV7-2, with D unresolved. This CDR3 region has 17 residues. V dropped 5 bases and J dropped 0 bases, with 18 bases sitting between them. In germline, CDR1 is SGHTA, CDR2 FQGNSA. CDR3 sequence reads: CASSPTLVSSSTDTQYF. The DNA of the CDR3 is TGTGCCAGCAGCCCTACTTTGGTTTCCTCTAGCACAGATACGCAGTATTTT.

The J gene is TRBJ2-7, the V gene TRBV20-1; TRBD1 might be the D (6 bases). Germline V gene lookup returns CDR1 DFQATT and CDR2 SNEGSKA (reference sequence). V lost 1 base and J 7 bases, leaving 20 bases between the germline ends. This CDR3 is 15 amino acids long. CDR3 in DNA: TGCAGTGCTAGAGGCGGCAGGGGTTTGTGGGATGAGCAGTACTTC. Translated, it gives CSARGGRGLWDEQYF.

V usage is TRBV7-8 and J usage is TRBJ2-1, with 8 bases fitting TRBD1. The germline V gene has CDR1 SGHVS and CDR2 FQNEAQ. This CDR3 has 13 residues. Trimming at V came to 5 bases and at J to 8 bases, leaving 5 bases not matched to a gene. CDR3 amino acids: CASSRTGTHEQFF. CDR3 nucleotides: TGTGCCAGCAGCCGGACAGGGACCCATGAGCAGTTCTTC.

As concerns this clonotype: Since a much larger clone is just one base distant, this may be a read error. The chain has TRBV11-3 and TRBJ2-1; 10 nucleotides align to TRBD2. The V gene's germline CDR1 is SGHNT and CDR2 YENEEA. The CDR3 is 13 residues long. In nucleotides, the CDR3 is TGTGCCGGCAGCCCTAGGACTAGCGGCGAGCAGTTCTTC. Its protein is CAGSPRTSGEQFF.

In its sample, this clonotype was seen once. The CDR3 DNA reads TGCATCAGCAGCCGCGAAGCGGGATCGGTAGGAGATACGCAGTATTTT. It translates to CISSREAGSVGDTQYF. V and J are TRBV4-3 and TRBJ2-3; 7 bases match TRBD2. Germline assignment: CDR1 LGHNA and CDR2 YSLEER. The CDR3 consists of 16 residues.

The rearrangement joins TRBV7-2 to TRBJ1-5; D is possibly TRBD1 (5 bases). The CDR3 length is 13 residues. Trimming stripped 5 bases from V and 5 bases from J, with 10 bases between. Germline V lookup: CDR1 SGHTA, CDR2 FQGNSA. CDR3 bases: TGTGCCAGCAGCCGCACAGGATATCAGCCCCAGCATTTT. This gives the protein CASSRTGYQPQHF.

The chain has TRBV7-9 and TRBJ1-4; D is undetermined. The germline V gene encodes CDR1 SEHNR and CDR2 FQNEAQ (reference sequence). The germline V and J ends were trimmed by 5 bases and 7 bases, with 14 bases remaining between them. The CDR3 is 14 amino acids. DNA for the CDR3: TGTGCCAGCAGCCGTGCCGGGCTCGGTGAAAAACTGTTTTTT. Translated: CASSRAGLGEKLFF.

The rearrangement links TRBV20-1 to TRBJ2-3; weak D call: TRBD2 (6 bases). Per germline, CDR1 DFQATT and CDR2 SNEGSKA (reference sequence). V dropped 6 bases and J dropped 2 bases, with 18 bases sitting between them. The CDR3 consists of 15 residues. The CDR3 region is CSAIAPGLNTDTQYF. CDR3 sequence (DNA): TGCAGTGCCATTGCCCCGGGACTCAACACAGATACGCAGTATTTT.

The chain combines TRBV4-3 with TRBJ2-3, with D hard to call. V lost 1 base and J 2 bases, leaving 4 bases between the germline ends. Germline CDR1 LGHNA, CDR2 YSLEER. The CDR3 is made up of 13 amino acids. CDR3 nucleotide sequence: TGCGCCAGCAGCCAAGCGATCACAGATACGCAGTATTTT. It specifies CASSQAITDTQYF.

CDR3 coding DNA: TGTGCCAGCAGCCTCGGGAGGGGGTTTACGCAGTATTTT. Its translation is CASSLGRGFTQYF. The chain recombines TRBV4-2 with TRBJ2-3, with TRBD2 matching over 8 bases. CDR1 LGHNA and CDR2 YNFKEQ come from the germline V gene. CDR3 length: 13 residues. V was pared by 4 bases and J by 8 bases, with 5 bases of the junction left unmatched.

This clonotype was picked up a small number of times. The J gene is TRBJ2-1, the V gene TRBV9; TRBD1 matches 9 bases. Unmatched junction bases numbered 10, after V lost 0 bases and J lost 6 bases. The length of the CDR3 is 17 residues. Germline CDR1 reads SGDLS; CDR2 reads YYNGEE. The CDR3 protein is CASSVVPGQGAFNEQFF. CDR3 coding DNA: TGTGCCAGCAGCGTAGTACCGGGACAGGGTGCCTTCAATGAGCAGTTCTTC. Drawing the rest from reference TRBV9 and TRBJ2-1, the complete variable domain is DSGVTQTPKHLITATGQRVTLRCSPRSGDLSVYWYQQSLDQGLQFLIQYYNGEERAKGNILERFSAQQFPDLHSELNLSSLELGDSALYFCASSVVPGQGAFNEQFFGPGTRLTVL.

V gene TRBV9 combines with J gene TRBJ2-1, with 9 bases that match TRBD1. The germline V gene has CDR1 SGDLS and CDR2 YYNGEE. V gave up 4 bases and J gave up 4 bases; unmatched junction bases: 6. This CDR3 comprises 15 residues. CDR3 loop: CASSPGQGFYNEQFF. The CDR3 DNA reads as TGTGCCAGCAGCCCCGGACAGGGGTTTTACAATGAGCAGTTCTTC.

Turning to this clonotype: A read error is possible here, since a much larger clone lies one base away. This rearrangement joins TRBV5-4 to TRBJ2-6, with TRBD1 identical over 8 bases. The CDR3 totals 18 residues. CDR1 is SGHNT and CDR2 is YYREEE in the germline V gene (reference sequence). With 1 base clipped from V and 3 bases from J, the junction kept 9 bases outside the gene matches. Written as DNA, the CDR3 is TGTGCCAGCAGCTTGAACACAGGGGGGCCGGTTGGGGCCAACGTCCTGACTTTC. Residues: CASSLNTGGPVGANVLTF.

The chain recombines TRBV27 with TRBJ2-4; possibly TRBD1 for D (6 bases). Germline assignment: CDR1 MNHEY and CDR2 SMNVEV (reference sequence). V shed 3 bases and J shed 0 bases, with 9 bases lying between them. The CDR3 is 15 amino acids. The CDR3 reads CASSFDRLAKNIQYF. CDR3 sequence (DNA): TGTGCCAGCAGTTTCGACAGGCTAGCCAAAAACATTCAGTACTTC.

The rearrangement joins TRBV29-1 to TRBJ2-1; 11 bases are shared with TRBD1. This CDR3 has 14 amino acids. Germline trimming cut 3 bases from V and 8 bases from J; bases unmatched to any gene: 6. Germline loops: CDR1 SQVTM, CDR2 ANQGSEA. The CDR3 DNA is TGCAGCGTTGACGGGACAGGGGGTATCGATGAGCAGTTCTTC. Encoded protein: CSVDGTGGIDEQFF.